The sample holds one count of the clone carrying this T cell receptor (beta chain). This specimen belongs to a study of blood T cell repertoires in COVID-19. Study overall: Specimens from acute and convalescent COVID-19 originated in the United States, Italy and Spain. Sources were T cells, B-cell-depleted T cells, or PBMCs; the material itself was cDNA or gDNA.

Authors' analysis steps: Reference gene primer amplification gave nucleated cell count estimates. Data came from immunoSEQ multiplex PCR; TCRdb stores just in-frame clones and leaves some out. V and J calls plus clone size are reproduced from that table; the DNA served to infer D and trimming. The data show more than 65,000 clones, 80% to 85% seen once. The receptor was isolated from a woman older than 75 with acute or convalescent COVID-19. Sequencing was carried out using peripheral blood.

The CDR3, as DNA: TGTGCCAGCAGCTTAAGGGGGACAGGGAGGCCTTTAGAGACCCAGTACTTC. Protein sequence: CASSLRGTGRPLETQYF. This rearrangement joins TRBV7-8 to TRBJ2-5, with 9 positions matching TRBD1. With V trimmed by 2 bases and J by 4 bases, 11 bases remained unmatched. Germline V CDR1 and CDR2: SGHVS, FQNEAQ. CDR3 length: 17 residues. Drawing the rest from reference TRBV7-8 and TRBJ2-5, the complete variable domain is GAGVSQSPRYKVAKRGQDVALRCDPISGHVSLFWYQQALGQGPEFLTYFQNEAQLDKSGLPSDRFFAERPEGSVSTLKIQRTQQEDSAVYLCASSLRGTGRPLETQYFGPGTRLLVL.